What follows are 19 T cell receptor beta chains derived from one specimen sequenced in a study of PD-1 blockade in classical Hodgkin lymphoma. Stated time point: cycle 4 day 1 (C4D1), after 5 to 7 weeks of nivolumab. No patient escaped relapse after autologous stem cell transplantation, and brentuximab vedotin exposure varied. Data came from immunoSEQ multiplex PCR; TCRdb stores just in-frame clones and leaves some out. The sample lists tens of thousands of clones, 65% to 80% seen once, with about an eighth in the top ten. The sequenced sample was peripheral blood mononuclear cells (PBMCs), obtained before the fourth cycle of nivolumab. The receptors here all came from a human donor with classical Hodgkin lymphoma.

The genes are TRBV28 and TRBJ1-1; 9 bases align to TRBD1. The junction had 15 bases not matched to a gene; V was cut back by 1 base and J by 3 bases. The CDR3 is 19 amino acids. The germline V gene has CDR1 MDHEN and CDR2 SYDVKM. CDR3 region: CASSLSSLRDREADTEAFF. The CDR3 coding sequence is TGTGCCAGCAGTTTATCCTCCCTCCGGGACAGGGAGGCGGACACTGAAGCTTTCTTT.

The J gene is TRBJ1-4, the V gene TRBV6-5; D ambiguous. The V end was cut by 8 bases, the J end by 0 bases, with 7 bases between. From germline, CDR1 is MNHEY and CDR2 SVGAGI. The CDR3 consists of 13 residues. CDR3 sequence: CASQRATNEKLFF. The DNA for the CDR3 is TGTGCCAGCCAACGTGCAACTAATGAAAAACTGTTTTTT.

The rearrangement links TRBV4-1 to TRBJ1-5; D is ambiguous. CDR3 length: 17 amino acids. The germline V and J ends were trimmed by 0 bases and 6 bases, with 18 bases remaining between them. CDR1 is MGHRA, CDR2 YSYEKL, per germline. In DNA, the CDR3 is TGCGCCAGCAGCCAAGATCATGCGGCCGACCTAAGTCAGCCCCAGCATTTT. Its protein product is CASSQDHAADLSQPQHF.

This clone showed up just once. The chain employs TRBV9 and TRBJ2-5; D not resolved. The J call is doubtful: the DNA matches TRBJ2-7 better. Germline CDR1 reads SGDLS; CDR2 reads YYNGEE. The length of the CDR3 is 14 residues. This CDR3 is CASSVELLVGEQYF. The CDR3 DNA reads TGTGCCAGCAGCGTAGAGTTGCTCGTAGGCGAGCAGTACTTC.

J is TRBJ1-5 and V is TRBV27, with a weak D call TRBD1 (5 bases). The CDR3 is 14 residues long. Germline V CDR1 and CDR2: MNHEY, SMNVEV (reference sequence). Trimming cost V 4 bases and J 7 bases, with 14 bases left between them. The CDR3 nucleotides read TGTGCCAGCAGTTCTCGGGGGGGTGGCCAGCCCCAGCATTTT. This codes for CASSSRGGGQPQHF.

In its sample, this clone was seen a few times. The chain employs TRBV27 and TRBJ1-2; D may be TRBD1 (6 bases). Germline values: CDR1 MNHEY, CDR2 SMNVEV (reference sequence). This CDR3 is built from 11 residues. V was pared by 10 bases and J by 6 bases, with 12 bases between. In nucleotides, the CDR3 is TGTGCCAAAGCAACAGGGCATGGCTACACCTTC. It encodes CAKATGHGYTF.

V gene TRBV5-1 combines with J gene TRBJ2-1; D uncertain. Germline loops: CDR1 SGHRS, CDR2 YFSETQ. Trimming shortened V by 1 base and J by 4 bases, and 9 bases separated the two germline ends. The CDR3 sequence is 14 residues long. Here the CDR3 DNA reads TGCGCCAGCAGCTTGATTACGGAATACAATGAGCAGTTCTTC. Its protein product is CASSLITEYNEQFF.

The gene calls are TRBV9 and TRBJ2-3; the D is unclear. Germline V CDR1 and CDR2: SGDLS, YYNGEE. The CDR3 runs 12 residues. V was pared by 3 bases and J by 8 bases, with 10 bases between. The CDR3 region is CASSADLGTQYF. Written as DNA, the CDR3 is TGTGCCAGCAGCGCGGATCTCGGTACGCAGTATTTT.

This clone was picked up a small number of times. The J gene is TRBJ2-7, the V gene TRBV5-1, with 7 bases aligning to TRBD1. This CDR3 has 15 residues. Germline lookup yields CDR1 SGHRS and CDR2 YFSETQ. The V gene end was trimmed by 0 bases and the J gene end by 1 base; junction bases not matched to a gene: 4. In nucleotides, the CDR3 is TGCGCCAGCAGCTTGGCCGACAGGGATTCCTACGAGCAGTACTTC. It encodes CASSLADRDSYEQYF.

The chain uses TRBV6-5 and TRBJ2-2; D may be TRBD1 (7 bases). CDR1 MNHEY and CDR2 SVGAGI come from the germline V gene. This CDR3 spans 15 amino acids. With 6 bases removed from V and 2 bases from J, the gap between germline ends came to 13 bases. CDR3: CASSRRGRNTGELFF. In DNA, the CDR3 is TGTGCCAGCAGCAGGAGGGGGCGCAACACCGGGGAGCTGTTTTTT.

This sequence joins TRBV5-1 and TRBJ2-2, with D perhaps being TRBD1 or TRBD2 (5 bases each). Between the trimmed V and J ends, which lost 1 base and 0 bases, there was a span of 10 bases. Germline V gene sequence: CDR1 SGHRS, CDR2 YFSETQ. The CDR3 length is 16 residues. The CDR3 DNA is TGCGCCAGCAGCTTGAAGGGACCTTCGAACACCGGGGAGCTGTTTTTT. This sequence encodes CASSLKGPSNTGELFF.

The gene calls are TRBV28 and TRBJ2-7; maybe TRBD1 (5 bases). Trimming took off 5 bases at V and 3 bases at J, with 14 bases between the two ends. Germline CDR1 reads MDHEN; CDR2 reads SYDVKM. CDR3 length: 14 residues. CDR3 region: CASSPYSGFYEQYF. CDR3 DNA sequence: TGTGCCAGCAGTCCCTATTCAGGGTTCTACGAGCAGTACTTC.

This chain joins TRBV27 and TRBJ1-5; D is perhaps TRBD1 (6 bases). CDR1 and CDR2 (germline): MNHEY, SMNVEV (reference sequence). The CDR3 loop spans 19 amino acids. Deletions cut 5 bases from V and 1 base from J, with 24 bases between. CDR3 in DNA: TGTGCCAGCAGTCCCCAGGGGAGTCGAAGGGGAATCAGCAATCAGCCCCAGCATTTT. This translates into CASSPQGSRRGISNQPQHF.

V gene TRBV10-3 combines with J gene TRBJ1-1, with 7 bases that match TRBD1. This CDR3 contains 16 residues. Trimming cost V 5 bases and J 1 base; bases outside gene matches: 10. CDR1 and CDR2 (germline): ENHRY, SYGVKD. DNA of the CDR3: TGTGCCATCAGTCTCACCAGGACAGGCAAGAACACTGAAGCTTTCTTT. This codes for CAISLTRTGKNTEAFF.

CDR3: CASSLAWGTGELFF. The CDR3 DNA reads TGTGCCAGCAGCTTAGCGTGGGGGACCGGGGAGCTGTTTTTT. The chain has TRBV7-9 and TRBJ2-2, with D perhaps TRBD1 or TRBD2 (5 bases each). This CDR3 spans 14 amino acids. Germline V gene sequence: CDR1 SEHNR, CDR2 FQNEAQ (reference sequence). Trimming took off 0 bases at V and 5 bases at J, with 7 bases between the two ends.

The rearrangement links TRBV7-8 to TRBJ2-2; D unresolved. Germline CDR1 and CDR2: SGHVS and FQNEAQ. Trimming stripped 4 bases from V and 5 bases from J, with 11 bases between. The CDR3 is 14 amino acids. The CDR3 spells CASSSGAPTGELFF. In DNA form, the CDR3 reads TGTGCCAGCAGCTCCGGTGCCCCGACCGGGGAGCTGTTTTTT.

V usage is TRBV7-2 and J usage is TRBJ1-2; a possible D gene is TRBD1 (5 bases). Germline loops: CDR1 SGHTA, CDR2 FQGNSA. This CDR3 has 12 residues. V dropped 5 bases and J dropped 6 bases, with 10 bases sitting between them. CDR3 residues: CASSPRTHGYTF. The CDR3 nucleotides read TGTGCCAGCAGCCCCCGGACACATGGCTACACCTTC.

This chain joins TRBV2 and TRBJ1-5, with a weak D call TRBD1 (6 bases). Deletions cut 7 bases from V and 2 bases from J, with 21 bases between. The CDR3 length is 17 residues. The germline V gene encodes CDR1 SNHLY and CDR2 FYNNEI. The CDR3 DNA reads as TGTGCCAGCAAAACTAACCACAGGGTCCGAGGCAATCAGCCCCAGCATTTT. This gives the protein CASKTNHRVRGNQPQHF.

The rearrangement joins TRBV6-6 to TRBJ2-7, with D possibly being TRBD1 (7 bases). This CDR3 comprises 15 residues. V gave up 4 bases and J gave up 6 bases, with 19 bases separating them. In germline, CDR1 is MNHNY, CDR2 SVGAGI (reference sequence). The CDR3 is CASSSRGTEGAEQYF. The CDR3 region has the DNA TGTGCCAGCAGTTCCCGGGGGACTGAGGGGGCCGAGCAGTACTTC.